This TCR beta chain emerged from a study of shared clonotypes between healthy human individuals. Only CD45RO-negative cells positively selected for CCR7 counted as naive CD8 cells, so terminally differentiated effector memory CD45RA+ cells were excluded. CDR3 length: 14 residues. Germline V lookup: CDR1 SGDLS, CDR2 YYNGEE. Trimming took 0 bases from V and 5 from J, leaving 11 bases between them. Authors' processing steps: Junction-only sequences produced by ImmunoSEQ had no quality scores, so filtering differed. Only in-frame clones appear in the TCRdb table, and some are missing; sequencing was by immunoSEQ multiplex PCR. The V and J calls and the clone size are those of that table, but D and trimming were determined from the DNA. This sample yields 2 million to 2.5 million clones, of which less than 95% are seen a single time; more than 0.95% belongs to the top ten. Study-wide findings and caveats: It was observed that 5% to 6% of naive CD4 clonotypes were shared across a few donors. Clonotype sharing among donors likely depends on sequencing depth.

To note about this clone: Its matching antigen is unknown. Additional DNA sequences in this sample encode the identical CDR3.

This TCR was recovered from a man younger than 35 in good health. Sequencing was performed on naive CD8+ T cells sorted from blood. The J gene is TRBJ2-5, the V gene TRBV9, with a weak D call TRBD1 (6 bases). The CDR3 here is CASSVGGGSETQYF. The CDR3 nucleotides are TGTGCCAGCAGCGTAGGAGGGGGAAGTGAGACCCAGTACTTC.